This TCR beta chain originates from a study of blood T cells in healthy people across ages. Study-level points and caveats: Naive and antigen-experienced cells could not be conclusively compared, given unsorted PBMCs.

Per germline, CDR1 LGHNA and CDR2 YNFKEQ. CDR3 length: 16 amino acids. With 3 bases removed from V and 4 bases from J, the gap between germline ends came to 16 bases. With a J-beta primer mix and a sample-barcoded 5' primer, a second PCR ran about 7 to 12 cycles. From the 5' RACE reads, TCRdb called clonotypes with MiXCR, one entry per CDR3 protein. The sample carries about 1,000,000 distinct CDR3 sequences, over 35% recorded once. In the case of this clonotype: Its antigen remains unknown.

The origin of this receptor is a woman in her fifties or sixties in good health. The sequencing input was blood. The rearrangement joins TRBV4-2 to TRBJ2-1, with D possibly matching TRBD2 (6 bases). CDR3 DNA sequence: TGTGCCAGCAGCCAGGCCGGGGCTAGCGCTTACAATGAGCAGTTCTTC. This translates into CASSQAGASAYNEQFF.